Described below is a single T cell receptor beta chain sequence and its context. Sequenced by immunoSEQ multiplex PCR; TCRdb stores in-frame clones only, minus some. The table lists about 74,000 clones, approximately 81% of them singletons. This sample was included in a study of OX40 agonist ivuxolimab in advanced cancers. The V end lost 8 bases, the J end lost 2 bases, and 9 bases lay between the germline ends. CDR1 ENHRY and CDR2 SYGVKD come from the germline V gene. The CDR3 has 12 amino acids. This sequence joins TRBV10-3 and TRBJ2-5; possible D gene TRBD1, 5 bases. The specimen comprised CD4+ or CD8+ T cells sorted from blood, sampled in a trial of the OX40 agonist ivuxolimab. The TCR was taken from an adult with an advanced solid tumor such as melanoma, head and neck, liver or kidney cancer. This CDR3 is CAIRDRQETQYF. CDR3 nucleotides: TGTGCCATCCGAGACAGACAAGAGACCCAGTACTTC.